This T cell receptor (beta chain) was obtained from a study of blood T cell repertoires in COVID-19. Produced via immunoSEQ multiplex PCR; TCRdb's table is partial and in-frame only. The sample holds roughly 50,000 clones, 84% seen once. Material for sequencing was peripheral blood. The TCR originated in a man aged 50 to 59 with acute or convalescent COVID-19.

DNA of the CDR3: TGTGCCAGCAGTCCTTCGATAGCGGGGGAGCAGTTCTTC. Translated: CASSPSIAGEQFF. The chain employs TRBV12-3 or TRBV12-4 and TRBJ2-1, with 8 bases that match TRBD2. The CDR3 totals 13 residues. With 5 bases clipped from V and 10 bases from J, the junction kept 7 bases outside the gene matches.